This is a list of T cell receptor beta chains from one sample in a study of shared T cell receptors in the human thymus. Assay used: immunoSEQ multiplex PCR; TCRdb lists only in-frame clones, some missing. The sample yields hundreds of thousands of clones, around 93% seen once. Sequencing used thymocytes. Receptors were obtained from a human donor. Each CDR3 is given with its conserved first and last residue. The D gene is left open where the match is weak. Size values are once, few and many counts, or a class for expanded clones, and some rows have none.

NA,TRBV19,TRBJ2-6,once,CASGGLWSSGANVLTF,TGTGCCAGCGGTGGACTCTGGAGCTCTGGGGCCAACGTCCTGACTTTC
TRBD2,TRBV7-6,TRBJ2-1,NA,CASSFSGSSYNEQFF,TGTGCCAGCAGCTTTAGCGGGAGCTCCTACAATGAGCAGTTCTTC
NA,TRBV5-5,TRBJ1-2,NA,CASSSQGYGYTF,TGTGCCAGCAGCTCTCAGGGGTATGGCTACACCTTC
TRBD2,TRBV19,TRBJ2-3,NA,CASRGLAGGPKRSTDTQYF,TGTGCCAGTAGGGGACTAGCGGGAGGGCCGAAGAGGAGCACAGATACGCAGTATTTT
NA,TRBV5-4,TRBJ2-3,NA,CASSLSQSDTQYF,TGTGCCAGCAGCTTGTCGCAGTCAGATACGCAGTATTTT
TRBD2,TRBV4-1,TRBJ2-3,NA,CASSRESASGTSTDTQYF,TGCGCCAGCAGCCGTGAATCAGCTAGCGGAACTAGCACAGATACGCAGTATTTT
NA,TRBV19,TRBJ2-1,NA,CASRSIRGLPYNEQFF,TGTGCCAGTAGATCGATCAGGGGCCTTCCCTACAATGAGCAGTTCTTC
NA,TRBV7-9,TRBJ2-5,NA,CASSRLRAGLEYQETQYF,TGTGCCAGCAGCCGACTGCGGGCGGGATTAGAGTACCAAGAGACCCAGTACTTC
NA,TRBV28,TRBJ2-7,NA,CASSSPTQYEQYF,TGTGCCAGCAGTTCGCCCACCCAATACGAGCAGTACTTC
NA,TRBV11-2,TRBJ2-7,NA,CASSAGIGNEQYF,TGTGCCAGCAGCGCAGGAATAGGCAACGAGCAGTACTTC
TRBD2,TRBV28,TRBJ2-3,NA,CASSLSPYSGTSGSFDTQYF,TGTGCCAGCAGTTTATCCCCCTACTCCGGGACTAGCGGGAGTTTCGATACGCAGTATTTT
TRBD1,TRBV4-1,TRBJ1-2,NA,CASSQDQLQGANYGYTF,TGCGCCAGCAGCCAAGACCAACTACAGGGGGCTAACTATGGCTACACCTTC
NA,TRBV7-6,TRBJ2-5,NA,CASSFRGREETQYF,TGTGCCAGCAGCTTTAGGGGGAGGGAAGAGACCCAGTACTTC
TRBD1,TRBV28,TRBJ2-7,NA,CASSSWGQAYSYEQYF,TGTGCCAGCAGTTCCTGGGGACAGGCTTACTCCTACGAGCAGTACTTC